A selection of T cell receptor beta chains follows, all from one sample in a study of T cells after somatic rescue of genetic block. TCRdb's copy holds only in-frame clones and misses some; the assay was immunoSEQ multiplex PCR. Here the sample spans 15,000 or so clones, around 68% being singletons. The source material was peripheral blood mononuclear cells (PBMCs). The receptors here all came from a man between 18 and 35 years old. Each CDR3 is given with its conserved first and last residue. Fields, in order: V gene, clone size, D gene, J gene, CDR3 DNA, CDR3 protein. The D gene is left open where the match is weak. A row's size may be missing; if present it is once, few, many or a size class.

>TRBV7-3|-|-|TRBJ1-2
TGCGCCAGCAGGCGGGGAGCTAACTATGGCTACACCTTC
CASRRGANYGYTF
>TRBV19|-|TRBD1|TRBJ1-2
TGTGCCAGTAGTACCACAGGGGGGCTTAACTATGGCTACACCTTC
CASSTTGGLNYGYTF
>TRBV4-1|few|-|TRBJ1-6
TGCGCCAGCAGCCAGAGTATACCTGACGGTTATTCACCCCTCCACTTT
CASSQSIPDGYSPLHF
>TRBV27|-|TRBD2|TRBJ2-1
TGTGCCAGCAGTTTAGGGACTAGCGGGAGTGTGGATGAGCAGTTCTTC
CASSLGTSGSVDEQFF
>TRBV19|-|-|TRBJ2-2
TGTGCCAGCTGGACAGTGAACACCGGGGAGCTGTTTTTT
CASWTVNTGELFF
>TRBV7-2|-|-|TRBJ2-7
TGTGCCAGCAGCTTTGGGACTCCAGAGGTCTACGAGCAGTACTTC
CASSFGTPEVYEQYF
>TRBV5-6|-|-|TRBJ1-1
TGTGCCAGCAGCTTCAGGAGAGGAATGAACACTGAAGCTTTCTTT
CASSFRRGMNTEAFF
>TRBV7-9|-|TRBD2|TRBJ2-7
TGTGCCAGCAGCCGCGGGACTAGCGGGAGGTACGAGCAGTACTTC
CASSRGTSGRYEQYF
>TRBV12-1|-|-|TRBJ2-2
TGTGCCAGCAGCGGCGGACAGGCCCTGGAGACCAACACCGGGGAGCTGTTTTTT
CASSGGQALETNTGELFF
>TRBV7-2|-|TRBD2|TRBJ2-7
TGTGCCAGCAGCTTGGTCCGACTAGCGGGGGCCTACGAGCAGTACTTC
CASSLVRLAGAYEQYF
>TRBV28|few|TRBD1|TRBJ1-6
TGTGCCAGCAGTTTACACAGGGGGCAGAATTCACCCCTCCACTTT
CASSLHRGQNSPLHF
>TRBV18|-|-|TRBJ2-7
TGTGCCAGCTCGAAGCAAGGGGGGGAAATCTACGAGCAGTACTTC
CASSKQGGEIYEQYF
>TRBV13|-|-|TRBJ2-3
TGTGCCAGCAGCTTATGGCAGACCACAGATACGCAGTATTTT
CASSLWQTTDTQYF
>TRBV18|few|-|TRBJ2-3
TGTGCCAGCTCACCTCTGCTAGCGTATAGCACAGATACGCAGTATTTT
CASSPLLAYSTDTQYF
>TRBV29-1|few|TRBD1|TRBJ2-1
TGCAGCTTCTACAGGGGTTACAATGAGCAGTTCTTC
CSFYRGYNEQFF
>TRBV11-2|-|-|TRBJ2-7
TGTGCCAGCAGCTTATTTATTTCCTACGGGCAGTACTTC
CASSLFISYGQYF
>TRBV6-6|-|-|TRBJ1-4
TGTGCCAGCAGTTATGGAAGGACTAATGAAAAACTGTTTTTT
CASSYGRTNEKLFF
>TRBV11-2|many|-|TRBJ1-1
TGTGCCAGCAGCTTTTTGGACACTGAAGCTTTCTTT
CASSFLDTEAFF